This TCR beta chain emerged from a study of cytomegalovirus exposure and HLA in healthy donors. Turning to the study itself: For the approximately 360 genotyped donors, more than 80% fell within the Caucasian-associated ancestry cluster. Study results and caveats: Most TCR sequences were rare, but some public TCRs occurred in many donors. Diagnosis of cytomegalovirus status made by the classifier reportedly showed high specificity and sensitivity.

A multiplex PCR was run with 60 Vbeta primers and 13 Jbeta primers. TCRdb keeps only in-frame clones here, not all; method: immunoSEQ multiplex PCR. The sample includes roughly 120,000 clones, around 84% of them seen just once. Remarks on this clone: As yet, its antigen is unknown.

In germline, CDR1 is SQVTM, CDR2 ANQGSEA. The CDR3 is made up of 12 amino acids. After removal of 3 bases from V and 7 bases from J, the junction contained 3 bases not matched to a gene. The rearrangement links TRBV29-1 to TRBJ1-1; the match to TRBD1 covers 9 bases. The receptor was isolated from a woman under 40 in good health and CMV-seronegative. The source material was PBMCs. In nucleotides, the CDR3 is TGCAGCGTTGAGGGACAGGGTAATGAAGCTTTCTTT. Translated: CSVEGQGNEAFF.